These T cell receptor beta chains were read from a single sample in a study of Graves' ophthalmopathy and Graves' hyperthyroidism. In TCRdb, the multiplex PCR reads were re-called with MiXCR into one record per CDR3 protein. The sample holds about 390,000 distinct CDR3 sequences, about 18% seen once. The sample consisted of peripheral blood. The source of these receptors is an adult woman with stable Graves' hyperthyroidism. Each CDR3 is given without its conserved first and last residue. The D gene is left open where the match is weak.

TRBD1	TRBJ1-1	TRBV19	ASSIKTGGAGTEAF
TRBD1	TRBJ1-2	TRBV2	ASSGSGGSYGYT
NA	TRBJ1-5	TRBV7-9	ASSLATANQPQH
TRBD1	TRBJ1-5	TRBV6-1	ASRAGQGVGSQPQH
NA	TRBJ2-4	TRBV27	ASSFTGSENIQY
NA	TRBJ1-2	TRBV19	ASSINYGYT
NA	TRBJ1-1	TRBV20-1	SARDARGRWNTEAF
NA	TRBJ1-5	TRBV9	ASSGGQKGSPQH
NA	TRBJ2-4	TRBV2	ASSGDGSIRY
TRBD1	TRBJ1-2	TRBV6-2/TRBV6-3	ASRTTRYRTGGNYGYT
NA	TRBJ1-5	TRBV28	ASSRLSNQPQH
TRBD1	TRBJ2-7	TRBV7-2	ASSKGGTGYEQY
NA	TRBJ1-6	TRBV27	ASSLWAGQHSPLH
NA	TRBJ2-2	TRBV10-1	ARRTRYTGELF
TRBD1	TRBJ2-5	TRBV20-1	SAADPTGDGVEY
TRBD2	TRBJ2-7	TRBV20-1	SARVAGQYEQY
NA	TRBJ1-5	TRBV7-2	ASSVTSLPHQPQH
NA	TRBJ2-5	TRBV11-2	ASSRKSGANEETQY
NA	TRBJ1-2	TRBV7-9	ASTPLQKPHT
TRBD1	TRBJ2-7	TRBV19	ASSYDFGQGREQY
NA	TRBJ2-5	TRBV4-1	ASSQDGQTQY
NA	TRBJ1-5	TRBV6-7	AGGQPNQPQH
TRBD2	TRBJ2-7	TRBV19	ASSMKLASWNEQY
TRBD1	TRBJ1-5	TRBV20-1	SAPPYRGLNQPQH
NA	TRBJ1-4	TRBV10-3	AISPVATNEKLF
NA	TRBJ1-5	TRBV12-3/TRBV12-4	ASRLDSYQPQH